This T cell receptor (beta chain) was recorded in a study of shared clonotypes between healthy human individuals. Germline loops: CDR1 LNHDA, CDR2 SQIVND (reference sequence). CDR3 length: 14 amino acids. Trimming pared 1 base from V and 3 bases from J, leaving 10 bases between. Naive CD8 cells lacked CD45RO, underwent positive selection for CCR7 and left out terminally differentiated effector memory CD45RA+ cells. A note on this clone: This sample includes further DNA sequences coding for the same CDR3.

Clones were read by immunoSEQ multiplex PCR, and TCRdb kept only the in-frame ones, dropping some. The table shows hundreds of thousands of clones, with approximately 95% occurring only once. The chain recombines TRBV19 with TRBJ2-7; the D is unclear. The receptor was isolated from a woman aged 25 to 39 in good health. The sample comprised naive CD8+ T cells sorted from blood. The CDR3 loop reads CASSIAGSSYEQYF. CDR3 nucleotide sequence: TGTGCCAGTAGTATAGCGGGCAGCAGCTACGAGCAGTACTTC.